The clone carrying this T cell receptor beta chain was recorded many times. The data were taken from a study of human T cells and chemical hapten exposure. For the study at large: Slight differences in pooled library volume were the main source of varying TCR yields across samples.

Time point of the sample: patch test 2, 6 weeks after DPC sensitization. Treatment noted: therapeutic diphenylcyclopropenone sensitization with weekly scalp DPC. The CDR3 sequence is 17 residues long. The germline V gene has CDR1 LGHDT and CDR2 YNNKEL (reference sequence). With 4 bases removed from V and 0 bases from J, the gap between germline ends came to 13 bases. TCRdb re-analysed the RACE reads in MiXCR, keeping a single row per CDR3 protein. The data contain approximately 84,000 distinct CDR3 sequences, roughly 10% of them singletons. The source material was whole blood, sampled in connection with sensitization to the hapten diphenylcyclopropenone (DPC). The chain recombines TRBV3-1 with TRBJ2-6; the D gene could be TRBD1 or TRBD2 (5 bases each). The clonotype comes from a woman under 40 with alopecia areata. Some clones in this sample may be carry-over from other donors' samples. The CDR3 loop is CASSPTGTRSGANVLTF. Here the CDR3 DNA reads TGTGCCAGCAGCCCTACCGGGACCCGCTCTGGGGCCAACGTCCTGACTTTC.